Listed below are T cell receptor beta chains from one sample, sequenced in a study of tumor and adjacent non-tumor tissue in lung cancer. TCRdb ran MiXCR on the multiplex PCR reads and lists one entry per CDR3 protein. The sample has tens of thousands of distinct CDR3 sequences, 77% seen once. The sequencing input was lung tumor tissue. These receptor sequences come from a woman between 45 and 60 years old with non-small cell lung cancer. Each CDR3 is given with its conserved first and last residue. A D gene is named only where the DNA matches it firmly. Size tells how often a clone was seen (once, few, many) or the class of an expanded clone, and some rows leave it out.

v_call,d_call,clone_size,j_call,cdr3_aa,cdr3_nt
TRBV5-1,TRBD1,-,TRBJ2-3,CASSLGQGNGGTQYF,TGCGCCAGCAGCCTGGGACAGGGAAATGGAGGCACGCAGTATTTT
TRBV5-5,-,-,TRBJ1-5,CASSFLYGAAWPQHF,TGTGCCAGTAGCTTCCTCTATGGGGCCGCCTGGCCCCAGCATTTT
TRBV6-1,TRBD2,-,TRBJ2-3,CASSESLAGTTDTQYF,TGTGCCAGCAGTGAGAGTCTAGCGGGTACCACAGATACGCAATATTTT
TRBV2,-,-,TRBJ2-5,CASGGVFQGTQYF,TGTGCCAGTGGCGGGGTTTTCCAAGGGACCCAGTACTTC
TRBV5-6,TRBD2,-,TRBJ2-5,CASSLWLAGEETQYF,TGTGCCAGCAGCTTGTGGCTAGCGGGAGAAGAGACTCAGTACTTC
TRBV29-1,-,medium-sized,TRBJ2-1,CSVEDLGGWSSYNEQFF,TGCAGCGTTGAAGATCTTGGGGGATGGAGCTCCTACAATGAGCAGTTCTTC
TRBV19,-,few,TRBJ1-1,CASSIEGREGSEAFF,TGTGCCAGTAGTATAGAGGGCAGGGAAGGGTCTGAAGCTTTCTTT
TRBV12-3/TRBV12-4,TRBD1,-,TRBJ1-4,CASSYRTGIHEKLFF,TGTGCTAGCAGTTATAGGACAGGTATTCATGAAAAACTGTTTTTT
TRBV29-1,TRBD2,-,TRBJ2-7,CGVRLAGAGRDSYEQYF,TGCGGCGTTCGCCTAGCGGGAGCGGGGAGGGACTCCTACGAGCAGTACTTC
TRBV12-5,TRBD2,once,TRBJ2-1,CASGLTLTGGNEQFF,TGTGCTAGTGGTTTGACGCTAACGGGGGGTAATGAGCAGTTCTTC
TRBV28,-,-,TRBJ1-1,CASRRTGGAQPEGPLNTEAFF,TGTGCCAGCAGACGGACCGGGGGCGCGCAACCCGAGGGACCTTTGAACACTGAAGCTTTCTTT
TRBV12-3/TRBV12-4,-,once,TRBJ2-1,CASNLNELTYNEQFF,TGTGCCAGCAATTTAAACGAACTCACCTACAATGAGCAGTTCTTC
TRBV4-2,-,-,TRBJ1-5,CASNQGPRYSNQPQHF,TGTGCCAGCAACCAAGGACCGAGATATAGCAATCAGCCACAGCATTTT
TRBV6-5,TRBD1,many,TRBJ1-6,CASSNRGQGDSPLHF,TGTGCCAGCAGTAATAGGGGACAGGGAGATTCACCCCTCCACTTT
TRBV11-3,-,-,TRBJ1-4,CASSLDLTRVEEKLFF,TGTGCCAGCAGCTTAGATCTAACCAGGGTAGAAGAAAAACTGTTTTTT
TRBV2,-,-,TRBJ2-7,CASSTRDVQYF,TGTGCCAGCAGTACTAGGGACGTGCAGTACTTC
TRBV6-2/TRBV6-3,TRBD2,-,TRBJ2-7,CTSSSAGDSYDQYF,TGTACCAGCAGTTCAGCGGGAGATTCCTACGATCAGTACTTC
TRBV5-1,TRBD1,-,TRBJ2-2,CASSLVQGADTGELFF,TGCGCCAGCAGCTTGGTGCAGGGGGCGGACACCGGGGAGCTGTTTTTT
TRBV28,TRBD2,many,TRBJ2-7,CASSSAGGRAYEQYF,TGTGCCAGCAGTTCTGCGGGCGGGAGGGCCTACGAGCAGTACTTC
TRBV25-1,TRBD2,many,TRBJ2-4,CASSEARGEVNIQYF,TGTGCCAGCAGTGAAGCGCGGGGGGAGGTGAACATTCAGTACTTC
TRBV28,-,-,TRBJ1-2,CASTINTKANYGYTF,TGTGCCAGCACCATTAACACAAAAGCTAACTATGGCTACACCTTC
TRBV28,TRBD1,-,TRBJ1-5,CASRQGNSGQSQHF,TGTGCCAGCAGACAGGGGAACTCTGGACAGTCCCAGCACTTT
TRBV29-1,-,-,TRBJ1-2,CSIRTDAGYGYTF,TGCAGCATTCGGACTGACGCAGGTTATGGCTACACCTTC
TRBV11-3,TRBD2,once,TRBJ2-1,CASSLVGLAVDNEQFF,TGTGCCAGCAGTTTAGTCGGACTAGCGGTGGACAATGAGCAATTCTTC
TRBV5-4,-,-,TRBJ2-4,CASSHKDTKNIQYF,TGTGCCAGCAGCCATAAGGACACCAAAAACATTCAGTACTTC
TRBV24-1,TRBD1,-,TRBJ2-3,CATSDSGQGTDTQYF,TGTGCCACCAGTGACTCGGGACAGGGGACAGATACGCAGTATTTT
TRBV10-3,-,-,TRBJ2-1,CAISETLGTWRNEQFF,TGTGCCATCAGTGAAACCTTGGGGACATGGAGAAATGAGCAGTTCTTC
TRBV6-5,-,-,TRBJ1-5,CASSPGRTNQPQHF,TGTGCCAGCAGCCCGGGCAGGACAAATCAGCCTCAGCATTTT
TRBV5-1,-,-,TRBJ1-1,CASIIFPTGVRGKNTEAFF,TGCGCCAGCATCATATTTCCGACAGGTGTCCGGGGGAAGAACACTGAAGCTTTCTTT
TRBV4-2,-,-,TRBJ2-7,CASSQDRTFSSYGQYF,TGTGCCAGCAGCCAAGATAGGACCTTCAGCTCCTACGGGCAGTATTTC
TRBV29-1,-,-,TRBJ2-7,CGVTDTYEQYF,TGCGGCGTAACAGACACCTACGAGCAGTACTTC